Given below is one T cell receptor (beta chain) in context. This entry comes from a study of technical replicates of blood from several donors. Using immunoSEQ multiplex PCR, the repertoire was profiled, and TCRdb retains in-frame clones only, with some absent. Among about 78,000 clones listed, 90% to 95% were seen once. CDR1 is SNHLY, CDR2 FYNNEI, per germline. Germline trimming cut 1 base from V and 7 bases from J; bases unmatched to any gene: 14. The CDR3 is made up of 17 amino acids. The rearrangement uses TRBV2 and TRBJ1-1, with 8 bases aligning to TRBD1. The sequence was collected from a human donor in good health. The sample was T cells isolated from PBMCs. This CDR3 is CASSEEALQGGIDEAFF. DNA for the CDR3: TGTGCCAGCAGTGAAGAGGCACTACAGGGGGGAATAGATGAAGCTTTCTTT.